This T cell receptor (beta chain) was obtained from a study of OX40 agonist ivuxolimab in advanced cancers. Study-wide results and limits: Clonal expansion was among the lowest in partial responders at 0.1-3.0 mg/kg, especially CD8+. At 0.1 to 3.0 mg/kg, CD4+ and CD8+ blood T cells expanded clonally by week 6. The average count of expanded clones was higher among CD8+ T cells than among CD4+.

Germline V gene data show CDR1 as SGHVS and CDR2 as FQNEAQ. V lost 8 bases, J lost 7 bases, and 9 bases stayed unmatched. The CDR3 sequence is 14 residues long. To note about this clone: Its antigen is not known.

Baseline, cycle 4 day 1, and cycle 7 day 1 were the blood sampling points. TCRdb's table, derived via immunoSEQ multiplex PCR, lists solely in-frame clones and lacks some. In the table there are around 72,000 clones, 75% to 90% of which are singletons. This clonotype was obtained from an adult with an advanced solid tumor such as melanoma, head and neck, liver or kidney cancer. The chain employs TRBV7-8 and TRBJ2-1; 9 bases map to TRBD2. This specimen consisted of CD4+ or CD8+ T cells sorted from blood, obtained in a trial of the OX40 agonist ivuxolimab. The CDR3 is CASRGGRARNEQFF. The CDR3 DNA follows: TGTGCCAGCCGAGGCGGGAGGGCCCGGAATGAGCAGTTCTTC.